What follows are 27 T cell receptor beta chains derived from one specimen sequenced in a study of shared clonotypes between healthy human individuals. Here immunoSEQ multiplex PCR was the method, and the copy in TCRdb shows in-frame clones only, minus some. The table has 1,400,000 or so clones, about 98.5% seen once; the top ten hold about 0.35%. Source material: naive CD4+ T cells sorted from blood. Specified subset: CD45RA+ positively selected. The receptors derive from a man aged 25 to 40 in good health.

This chain connects TRBV4-1 to TRBJ2-1; TRBD1 agrees at 8 bases. The CDR3 sequence is 15 residues long. From germline, CDR1 is MGHRA and CDR2 YSYEKL. V shed 2 bases, J shed 7 bases, and the junction held 7 bases outside the gene matches. Here the CDR3 reads CASSQPGQGWNEQFF. DNA for the CDR3: TGCGCCAGCAGCCAACCCGGACAGGGATGGAATGAGCAGTTCTTC.

This chain joins TRBV6-4 and TRBJ2-1; TRBD2 aligns across 8 bases. V trimming: 3 bases; J trimming: 2 bases; junction bases outside the gene matches: 6. The CDR3 contains 16 residues. Germline-derived CDR1 and CDR2 are MRHNA and SNTAGT. DNA for the CDR3: TGTGCCAGCAGTGAACGTGGTAGCGGGACCTACAATGAGCAGTTCTTC. Residues: CASSERGSGTYNEQFF.

The chain uses TRBV7-3 and TRBJ1-1, with unresolved D. The CDR3 runs 14 residues. The V and J ends lost 2 bases and 1 base respectively, with 8 bases between them. CDR1 SGHTA and CDR2 FQGTGA come from the germline V gene. The CDR3 nucleotides are TGTGCCAGCAGCTTAGGTCCGGCGAACACTGAAGCTTTCTTT. Amino acids: CASSLGPANTEAFF.

The chain uses TRBV5-6 and TRBJ1-4, with D uncertain. The CDR3 runs 16 residues. Per the germline V gene, CDR1 is SGHDT and CDR2 is YYEEEE. The ends were cut back, 4 bases at V and 0 bases at J, with 13 bases in the middle. The CDR3 region has the DNA TGTGCCAGCAGCCTCCCGACGGAAGCAACTAATGAAAAACTGTTTTTT. Its protein is CASSLPTEATNEKLFF. Looking up the rest from reference TRBV5-6 and TRBJ1-4 gives the full variable domain: DAGVTQSPTHLIKTRGQQVTLRCSPKSGHDTVSWYQQALGQGPQFIFQYYEEEERQRGNFPDRFSGHQFPNYSSELNVNALLLGDSALYLCASSLPTEATNEKLFFGSGTQLSVL.

The gene calls are TRBV28 and TRBJ1-2; D may be TRBD1 (5 bases). CDR1 is MDHEN and CDR2 is SYDVKM in the germline V gene. The CDR3 is 12 amino acids. Trimming removed 7 bases from V and 4 bases from J, with 10 bases in between. The CDR3 coding sequence is TGTGCCAGCACAGGGCGTACCTATGGCTACACCTTC. This translates into CASTGRTYGYTF.

V is TRBV7-3 and J is TRBJ2-2; D remains ambiguous. The V end lost 4 bases, the J end lost 1 base, and 7 bases lay between the germline ends. CDR3 length: 14 amino acids. CDR1 and CDR2 from the germline V gene are SGHTA and FQGTGA. The CDR3 protein is CASSSTWNTGELFF. DNA of the CDR3: TGTGCCAGCAGCTCCACTTGGAACACCGGGGAGCTGTTTTTT.

V gene TRBV7-2 combines with J gene TRBJ2-2; maybe TRBD1 (6 bases). V was cut by 2 bases and J by 2 bases, with 9 bases left in between. CDR1 SGHTA and CDR2 FQGNSA come from the germline V gene. The CDR3 sequence is 15 residues long. Written as DNA, the CDR3 is TGTGCCAGCAGCTTAAGGGACACTAACACCGGGGAGCTGTTTTTT. Translated: CASSLRDTNTGELFF.

The genes are TRBV6-6 and TRBJ1-3; a weak D match, TRBD1 (6 bases). The CDR3 spans 16 residues. The V end lost 6 bases, the J end lost 1 base, and 16 bases lay between the germline ends. Germline CDR1 is MNHNY and CDR2 is SVGAGI (reference sequence). DNA for the CDR3: TGTGCCAGCAGACAGACACTAGACAGGTCTGGAAACACCATATATTTT. Protein product: CASRQTLDRSGNTIYF.

This clone was recorded only once. The chain uses TRBV10-3 and TRBJ1-1; D call uncertain. V dropped 10 bases and J dropped 4 bases, with 22 bases sitting between them. CDR3 length equals 15 residues. CDR1 and CDR2 from the germline V gene are ENHRY and SYGVKD. CDR3 protein: CATDRGGGRSTEAFF. The CDR3 coding sequence is TGTGCCACCGACCGGGGAGGAGGGCGGAGCACTGAAGCTTTCTTT.

The rearrangement uses TRBV11-2 and TRBJ2-3; TRBD2 aligns across 7 bases. Germline lookup yields CDR1 SGHAT and CDR2 FQNNGV. The CDR3 runs 15 residues. V lost 1 base, J lost 1 base, and 2 bases stayed unmatched. The CDR3 DNA reads as TGTGCCAGCAGCTTAGTTCGGGGGGGCACAGATACGCAGTATTTT. Protein: CASSLVRGGTDTQYF.

The chain couples TRBV5-6 to TRBJ2-1; TRBD2 aligns across 9 bases. The V and J ends lost 2 bases and 6 bases, in that order; junction bases with no gene match: 9. The germline V gene encodes CDR1 SGHDT and CDR2 YYEEEE. The CDR3 is 16 residues long. CDR3 loop: CASSFLGSGSFNEQFF. The CDR3 DNA reads as TGTGCCAGCAGCTTCCTTGGTAGCGGGAGTTTCAATGAGCAGTTCTTC.

The chain employs TRBV30 and TRBJ2-1, with TRBD2 matching 13 bases. In germline, CDR1 is GTSNPN, CDR2 SVGIG (reference sequence). V was pared by 3 bases and J by 5 bases, with 7 bases of the junction left unmatched. The CDR3 spans 16 residues. The CDR3 sequence: CAWRPEGLAGDNEQFF. DNA for the CDR3: TGTGCCTGGAGGCCGGAAGGACTAGCGGGAGACAATGAGCAGTTCTTC.

The chain joins TRBV7-9 to TRBJ2-1, with TRBD2 identical over 9 bases. The CDR3 runs to 16 residues. Germline values: CDR1 SEHNR, CDR2 FQNEAQ (reference sequence). Trimming at V came to 4 bases and at J to 3 bases, leaving 7 bases not matched to a gene. DNA for the CDR3: TGTGCCAGCAGCTCACCTGGACTAGCGATCTACAATGAGCAGTTCTTC. Its protein is CASSSPGLAIYNEQFF.

The chain uses TRBV19 and TRBJ2-2; D not resolved. This CDR3 is 13 amino acids long. V lost 2 bases and J lost 6, with 7 bases in between. The V gene's germline CDR1 is LNHDA and CDR2 SQIVND (reference sequence). The CDR3 sequence: CASSINRAGELFF. CDR3 nucleotide sequence: TGTGCCAGTAGTATAAACCGGGCCGGGGAGCTGTTTTTT.

This clone has just one count. This chain joins TRBV29-1 and TRBJ2-1, with D possibly matching TRBD2 (5 bases). This CDR3 region has 17 residues. CDR1 is SQVTM and CDR2 is ANQGSEA in the germline V gene. With 5 bases removed from V and 0 bases from J, the gap between germline ends came to 20 bases. CDR3 DNA: TGCAGCGTTAGTTTCGGCGGGTCCTCAAGCTCCTACAATGAGCAGTTCTTC. Encoded protein: CSVSFGGSSSSYNEQFF.

This rearrangement joins TRBV10-2 to TRBJ2-3, with D possibly TRBD2 on 5 matching bases. The germline gives CDR1 WSHSY, CDR2 SAAADI. CDR3 length equals 14 residues. Trimming took off 3 bases at V and 5 bases at J, with 12 bases between the two ends. The CDR3 region is CASSDPTRGDTQYF. In DNA form, the CDR3 reads TGCGCCAGCAGTGACCCTACCCGGGGAGATACGCAGTATTTT.

This clone appeared once. This chain uses TRBV7-9 with TRBJ2-7; 7 bases are shared with TRBD2. Germline CDR1 SEHNR, CDR2 FQNEAQ (reference sequence). CDR3 length: 16 amino acids. With V trimmed by 4 bases and J by 2 bases, 11 bases remained unmatched. The CDR3 here is CASSSTRGGLAYEQYF. CDR3 DNA: TGTGCCAGCAGCTCTACCCGGGGAGGGCTTGCCTACGAGCAGTACTTC.

The rearrangement uses TRBV28 and TRBJ2-1; 7 bases align to TRBD1. Trimming took 7 bases from V and 2 from J; bases not matched to a gene: 8. The CDR3 is made up of 15 amino acids. Germline V gene lookup returns CDR1 MDHEN and CDR2 SYDVKM. CDR3 coding DNA: TGTGCCAGCATACGACCGGGACAGACCTACAATGAGCAGTTCTTC. Its translation is CASIRPGQTYNEQFF.

This clone appeared a few times. The chain has TRBV10-1 and TRBJ1-1; the match to TRBD1 covers 11 bases. CDR3 length: 14 amino acids. The germline V gene encodes CDR1 WNHNN and CDR2 SYGVQD (reference sequence). With 8 bases clipped from V and 2 bases from J, the junction kept 4 bases outside the gene matches. DNA of the CDR3: TGCGCCAGCCCCTGGACAGGGGGCAACACTGAAGCTTTCTTT. This sequence encodes CASPWTGGNTEAFF.

This chain joins TRBV7-2 and TRBJ2-5; 8 nucleotides align to TRBD2. Germline-derived CDR1 and CDR2 are SGHTA and FQGNSA. This CDR3 has 16 amino acids. The V segment lost 3 bases and the J segment 1 base; nucleotides outside the gene matches: 7. CDR3 protein: CASSFQVGTSQETQYF. In nucleotides, the CDR3 is TGTGCCAGCAGCTTTCAGGTCGGGACTAGCCAAGAGACCCAGTACTTC.

The V call is TRBV27, the J call TRBJ2-7, with TRBD2 matching 9 bases. The CDR3 has 16 amino acids. The germline gives CDR1 MNHEY, CDR2 SMNVEV (reference sequence). V lost 0 bases, J lost 4 bases, and 7 bases stayed unmatched. CDR3 sequence reads: CASSLSGASGTYEQYF. CDR3 DNA sequence: TGTGCCAGCAGTTTATCTGGGGCTAGCGGGACTTACGAGCAGTACTTC.

This chain uses TRBV6-5 with TRBJ2-7; possibly TRBD1 for D (6 bases). CDR1 is MNHEY, CDR2 SVGAGI, per germline. Trimming removed 6 bases from V and 3 bases from J, with 12 bases in between. The CDR3 has 13 amino acids. The CDR3 region has the DNA TGTGCCAGCAGCTATGGACAGAGCTACGAGCAGTACTTC. The encoded protein is CASSYGQSYEQYF.

The chain is built from TRBV7-9 and TRBJ1-2; no definite D call. CDR1 SEHNR and CDR2 FQNEAQ come from the germline V gene (reference sequence). This CDR3 is 14 amino acids long. Trimming took off 0 bases at V and 7 bases at J, with 12 bases between the two ends. The CDR3, as DNA: TGTGCCAGCAGCTTAGCGCTCAACGCTGGTGGCTACACCTTC. Residues: CASSLALNAGGYTF. The variable domain in full, with the rest retrieved from reference TRBV7-9 and TRBJ1-2, is DTGVSQNPRHKITKRGQNVTFRCDPISEHNRLYWYRQTLGQGPEFLTYFQNEAQLEKSRLLSDRFSAERPKGSFSTLEIQRTEQGDSAMYLCASSLALNAGGYTFGSGTRLTVV.

The gene calls are TRBV28 and TRBJ1-2, with D uncertain. V was clipped by 6 bases and J by 4 bases, with 9 bases between them. CDR1 is MDHEN and CDR2 is SYDVKM in the germline V gene. CDR3 length: 12 residues. In DNA, the CDR3 is TGTGCCAGCAGCGGAGGGTTCTATGGCTACACCTTC. Protein sequence: CASSGGFYGYTF.

The V call is TRBV5-4, the J call TRBJ2-5, with 8 nucleotides matching TRBD1. From germline, CDR1 is SGHNT and CDR2 YYREEE (reference sequence). V lost 2 bases, J lost 5 bases, and 2 bases stayed unmatched. This CDR3 has 13 amino acids. The CDR3: CASSLRTGETQYF. The CDR3, as DNA: TGTGCCAGCAGCTTACGGACAGGGGAGACCCAGTACTTC.

V gene TRBV6-5 combines with J gene TRBJ1-4; weak D call: TRBD1 (5 bases). Germline loops: CDR1 MNHEY, CDR2 SVGAGI. The CDR3 runs to 15 residues. Trimming cost V 4 bases and J 9 bases, with 18 bases left between them. The CDR3 reads CASSLKGAGGKKLFF. CDR3 sequence (DNA): TGTGCCAGCAGTTTAAAGGGAGCCGGGGGGAAAAAACTGTTTTTT.

The chain combines TRBV7-8 with TRBJ2-1, with unresolved D. The CDR3 loop spans 16 amino acids. V was shortened by 0 bases and J by 6 bases, with 15 bases between the two germline ends. CDR1 is SGHVS and CDR2 is FQNEAQ in the germline V gene. CDR3: CASSLALALLGNEQFF. In DNA form, the CDR3 reads TGTGCCAGCAGCTTAGCCCTGGCATTATTAGGCAATGAGCAGTTCTTC.